These T cell receptor beta chains were read from a single sample in a study of blood T cell repertoires in COVID-19. Some clones are missing from TCRdb's copy, which holds only in-frame ones; the method was immunoSEQ multiplex PCR. The table lists fewer than 250,000 clones, around nine tenths of them singletons. Sequences were obtained from PBMCs or T cells enriched from blood (not recorded which). These receptor sequences come from a man aged 25-45 years in a cohort exposed to, infected with or recovered from COVID-19 (not recorded which). Each CDR3 is given without its conserved first and last residue. Only part of the rows carry a size: once, few, many, or a class if the clone is expanded.

V,size,CDR3
TRBV5-5,-,ASSLGTNTGELF
TRBV18,-,ASSPRTQNTEAF
TRBV27,-,ASSFPAGGTIEQF
TRBV2,few,AGGAEAYEQY
TRBV5-6,-,ASSLGTQGAYEQY
TRBV19,many,ASSTRQGDPNQPQH
TRBV7-2,-,ASSLERQGPGQPQH
TRBV2,-,ASSPGQVNTEAF
TRBV27,-,ASSSRTGVNYGYT
TRBV28,-,ASYNRGLLSGNTIY
TRBV27,-,ASSPGQGPYEQY
TRBV28,-,ASSPPGSIRYEQY
TRBV7-9,-,ASSLNGRENNEQF
TRBV4-2,-,ASSQETVKNTEAF
TRBV5-1,-,ASSSGGEVYSGANVLT
TRBV7-2,-,ASSEGHTGYPNTEAF
TRBV7-9,-,ASSLRRTGLNYGYT